A single TCR beta chain is shown here with its context. The data stem from a study of CD8 T cells in Susac syndrome. The germline V gene has CDR1 LNHDA and CDR2 SQIVND (reference sequence). This CDR3 is 13 amino acids long. V dropped 5 bases and J dropped 7; count of bases not matched to a gene: 5. Random hexamers were used to reverse transcribe roughly 0.45 to 1 ug of RNA. Amplification of TCR beta CDR3 by immunoSEQ multiplex PCR spanned 54 Vbeta and 13 Jbeta. Each CDR3 protein gets one entry after TCRdb re-called the immunoSEQ multiplex PCR reads with MiXCR. The sample includes a few hundred thousand distinct CDR3 sequences, approximately 90% of them seen just once. High-throughput TCR beta sequencing covered peripheral CD8+ and CD4+ T cells. Purification of the CD8+ and CD4+ T cells relied on negative isolation, and TEMRA cells underwent FACS enrichment.

The sequence was collected from a human donor with multiple sclerosis. The chain joins TRBV19 to TRBJ2-1; 7 nucleotides agree with TRBD2. The source material was CD8+ T cells from PBMCs. In nucleotides, the CDR3 is TGTGCCAGTAGTTCCCTAGCGGTGAATGAGCAGTTCTTC. Its protein product is CASSSLAVNEQFF. The full variable domain, completed using reference TRBV19 and TRBJ2-1, is DGGITQSPKYLFRKEGQNVTLSCEQNLNHDAMYWYRQDPGQGLRLIYYSQIVNDFQKGDIAEGYSVSREKKESFPLTVTSAQKNPTAFYLCASSSLAVNEQFFGPGTRLTVL.